The 24 T cell receptor beta chains below were found in one sample sequenced in a study of somatic mutations in cytotoxic T cells in rheumatoid arthritis. The assay was immunoSEQ multiplex PCR, and TCRdb's table has in-frame clones only and misses some. The repertoire holds around 11,000 clones, with about nine tenths as singletons. The sample consisted of CD8+ T cells sorted from blood. All receptors come from a woman aged 18-29 years with rheumatoid arthritis.

The V call is TRBV6-5, the J call TRBJ1-1; 7 bases align to TRBD1. This CDR3 has 16 amino acids. Germline values: CDR1 MNHEY, CDR2 SVGAGI. V lost 1 base, J lost 2 bases, and 7 bases stayed unmatched. CDR3 DNA: TGTGCCAGCAGTTACTTGACAGGGCTTCAAAACACTGAAGCTTTCTTT. It encodes CASSYLTGLQNTEAFF.

The V gene is TRBV5-1, the J gene TRBJ2-6; 9 bases match TRBD1. Germline lookup yields CDR1 SGHRS and CDR2 YFSETQ. After removal of 6 bases from V and 0 bases from J, the junction contained 10 bases not matched to a gene. CDR3 length: 18 residues. Written as DNA, the CDR3 is TGCGCCAGCACCGGGGGACAGGGCGAGCCCTCTGGGGCCAACGTCCTGACTTTC. Translation: CASTGGQGEPSGANVLTF.

The CDR3, as DNA: TGTGCCAGCAGCTGGACTGACTCCTACGAGCAGTACTTC. It specifies CASSWTDSYEQYF. V gene TRBV11-2 combines with J gene TRBJ2-7; a possible D gene is TRBD2 (5 bases). Trimming stripped 4 bases from V and 0 bases from J, with 7 bases between. The V gene's germline CDR1 is SGHAT and CDR2 FQNNGV. The CDR3 extends over 13 amino acids.

The chain uses TRBV2 and TRBJ2-7; perhaps TRBD1 as D (6 bases). Germline V gene sequence: CDR1 SNHLY, CDR2 FYNNEI. V lost 7 bases, J lost 7 bases, and 23 bases lay in between. The CDR3 totals 15 residues. The CDR3 coding sequence is TGTGCCAGCATCAGCGCAGGGGCCTTAGGACGGGAGCAGTACTTC. This codes for CASISAGALGREQYF.

This chain uses TRBV5-1 with TRBJ1-2; D unclear. Germline values: CDR1 SGHRS, CDR2 YFSETQ. V was clipped by 2 bases and J by 4 bases, with 9 bases between them. This CDR3 contains 13 residues. The chain's CDR3 is CASSFGTAYGYTF. Here the CDR3 DNA reads TGCGCCAGCAGCTTTGGCACAGCCTATGGCTACACCTTC.

The CDR3 sequence is CASSSAGPYNEQFF. The DNA of the CDR3 is TGTGCCAGCAGTTCGGCGGGGCCCTACAATGAGCAGTTCTTC. The gene calls are TRBV28 and TRBJ2-1; the D gene is possibly TRBD2 (6 bases). V lost 4 bases to trimming and J lost 2 bases, with 9 bases between them. The CDR3 runs 14 residues. CDR1 is MDHEN, CDR2 SYDVKM, per germline.

The rearrangement joins TRBV2 to TRBJ1-4; 9 bases map to TRBD1. The CDR3 extends over 14 amino acids. V was clipped by 6 bases and J by 8 bases; unmatched bases: 7. Germline lookup yields CDR1 SNHLY and CDR2 FYNNEI. The CDR3 DNA sequence: TGTGCCAGCAGGGACAGGGGATTAGGGGAAAAACTGTTTTTT. It yields the protein CASRDRGLGEKLFF.

The chain carries TRBV29-1 and TRBJ1-1, with D hard to call. Looked up from germline, CDR1 is SQVTM and CDR2 is ANQGSEA. Trimming cost V 6 bases and J 0 bases, with 17 bases left between them. The CDR3 spans 15 residues. Written as DNA, the CDR3 is TGCAGCGTGTACTATGACCCCCTTCTGAACACTGAAGCTTTCTTT. Its protein is CSVYYDPLLNTEAFF.

The chain carries TRBV28 and TRBJ2-1, with TRBD2 matching 7 bases. V lost 5 bases, J lost 2 bases, and 6 bases stayed unmatched. Germline CDR1 MDHEN, CDR2 SYDVKM. The CDR3 extends over 15 amino acids. The CDR3 DNA is TGTGCCAGCAGTAAACTAGCGACAACCTACAATGAGCAGTTCTTC. This gives the protein CASSKLATTYNEQFF.

The CDR3 reads CASSQGTGHGYTF. The DNA for the CDR3 is TGTGCCAGCAGCCAAGGGACAGGCCATGGCTACACCTTC. The V gene is TRBV14, the J gene TRBJ1-2, with 7 bases that match TRBD1. The CDR3 length is 13 residues. CDR1 is SGHDN and CDR2 is FVKESK in the germline V gene. With 1 base clipped from V and 6 bases from J, the junction kept 2 bases outside the gene matches.

The CDR3 nucleotides read TGTGCCAGCAGCGTCGGGGACAACTACAATGAGCAGTTCTTC. Its protein product is CASSVGDNYNEQFF. This rearrangement joins TRBV9 to TRBJ2-1, with D perhaps TRBD1 (6 bases). The CDR3 is 14 amino acids. The V gene lost 2 bases and the J gene lost 3 bases, with 9 bases spanning the gap. The germline V gene has CDR1 SGDLS and CDR2 YYNGEE.

This chain joins TRBV28 and TRBJ2-2, with TRBD1 matching 9 bases. This CDR3 has 19 amino acids. V lost 7 bases to trimming and J lost 4 bases; unmatched junction nucleotides: 19. Germline V lookup: CDR1 MDHEN, CDR2 SYDVKM. The CDR3 sequence is CASISTDRGKVGGTGELFF. CDR3 sequence (DNA): TGTGCCAGCATATCGACAGACAGGGGGAAGGTAGGAGGCACCGGGGAGCTGTTTTTT.

The V call is TRBV4-2, the J call TRBJ2-7; 8 bases map to TRBD1. Germline V gene lookup returns CDR1 LGHNA and CDR2 YNFKEQ. There are 17 residues in the CDR3. V was clipped by 5 bases and J by 2 bases; unmatched bases: 14. The CDR3 DNA follows: TGTGCCAGCAGCGTCCGCGGACAGGGAATAAAGACCTACGAGCAGTACTTC. It translates to CASSVRGQGIKTYEQYF.

This rearrangement joins TRBV4-1 to TRBJ2-7, with no clear D. V was trimmed by 1 base and J by 3 bases, leaving 22 bases between them. The CDR3 sequence is 18 residues long. From germline, CDR1 is MGHRA and CDR2 YSYEKL. The CDR3, as DNA: TGCGCCAGCAGCCAAGCCGCAGGTGCCCCAACGCCCTTCTACGAGCAGTACTTC. Its translation: CASSQAAGAPTPFYEQYF.

In this sample, this clone turned up once. The chain has TRBV19 and TRBJ2-5; 9 bases line up with TRBD1. The end of the DNA aligns better with TRBJ2-7, so the J call may be wrong. CDR3 size: 14 residues. Germline values: CDR1 LNHDA, CDR2 SQIVND (reference sequence). The CDR3 DNA reads TGTGCCAGTAGCCCCGGGACAGGGCTGTACGAGCAGTACTTC. It encodes CASSPGTGLYEQYF.

CDR3 DNA: TGTGCCAGCAGTTTAATCCCGGTGGACGAGCAGTACTTC. Its protein is CASSLIPVDEQYF. The chain recombines TRBV27 with TRBJ2-7; no firm D call. Germline CDR1 MNHEY, CDR2 SMNVEV (reference sequence). The CDR3 covers 13 residues. Trimming left V 2 bases short and J 5 bases short, with 10 bases between.

The genes are TRBV11-1 and TRBJ1-1; weak D call: TRBD1 (6 bases). Germline V lookup: CDR1 SGHAT, CDR2 FQDESV (reference sequence). CDR3 length: 16 residues. V was trimmed by 1 base and J by 4 bases, leaving 16 bases between them. CDR3 protein: CASSLENTGWSTEAFF. The CDR3 nucleotides read TGTGCCAGCAGCTTAGAGAATACAGGGTGGAGCACTGAAGCTTTCTTT.

This chain connects TRBV11-3 to TRBJ2-7, with D perhaps matching TRBD2 (7 bases). CDR1 is SGHNT and CDR2 is YENEEA in the germline V gene. The CDR3 length is 16 residues. Trimming pared 3 bases from V and 2 bases from J, leaving 17 bases between. The DNA of the CDR3 is TGTGCCAGCAGCTTCCGGCGGGGGTGGACAGCCTACGAGCAGTACTTC. It yields the protein CASSFRRGWTAYEQYF.

The chain's CDR3 is CASKGASIYEQFF. CDR3 DNA sequence: TGTGCCAGCAAAGGTGCTAGCATCTATGAGCAGTTCTTC. The V call is TRBV6-1, the J call TRBJ2-1; possible D gene TRBD2, 5 bases. With 7 bases removed from V and 8 bases from J, the gap between germline ends came to 15 bases. The CDR3 is 13 residues long. The germline V gene has CDR1 MNHNS and CDR2 SASEGT.

This chain links TRBV6-5 with TRBJ2-5, with a possible D match to TRBD2 (6 bases). In germline, CDR1 is MNHEY, CDR2 SVGAGI. This CDR3 spans 14 amino acids. V was trimmed by 7 bases and J by 5 bases, leaving 17 bases between them. The CDR3 sequence is CASTSPGELETQYF. CDR3 coding DNA: TGTGCCAGCACCTCCCCGGGGGAGCTGGAGACCCAGTACTTC.

The chain carries TRBV6-6 and TRBJ1-1; no clear D. Germline V lookup: CDR1 MNHNY, CDR2 SVGAGI (reference sequence). This CDR3 contains 13 residues. The ends were cut back, 6 bases at V and 4 bases at J, with 12 bases in the middle. CDR3 residues: CASSPTFLTEAFF. The CDR3 nucleotides are TGTGCCAGCAGCCCTACCTTCCTCACTGAAGCTTTCTTT.

This clone was observed once. This chain uses TRBV19 with TRBJ1-5; D is unresolved. The ends were cut back, 6 bases at V and 2 bases at J, with 11 bases in the middle. The CDR3 runs to 14 residues. Germline CDR1 and CDR2: LNHDA and SQIVND (reference sequence). CDR3 sequence reads: CASSSLQGNQPQHF. CDR3 nucleotides: TGTGCCAGTAGCAGTCTCCAGGGCAATCAGCCCCAGCATTTT.

J is TRBJ1-3 and V is TRBV5-1; weak D call: TRBD1 (5 bases). The germline V gene encodes CDR1 SGHRS and CDR2 YFSETQ. Trimming shortened V by 0 bases and J by 0 bases, and 13 bases separated the two germline ends. The CDR3 is 17 residues long. The CDR3 DNA follows: TGCGCCAGCAGCTTGGGGCCAGGGCTATTCTCTGGAAACACCATATATTTT. The encoded protein is CASSLGPGLFSGNTIYF.

The chain is built from TRBV28 and TRBJ1-1, with a weak D call TRBD1 (6 bases). CDR3 length equals 18 residues. The germline gives CDR1 MDHEN, CDR2 SYDVKM. V was shortened by 5 bases and J by 0 bases, with 22 bases between the two germline ends. The CDR3 protein is CASSPPRDISSMNTEAFF. In nucleotides, the CDR3 is TGTGCCAGCAGTCCTCCTCGGGACATTTCTTCCATGAACACTGAAGCTTTCTTT.